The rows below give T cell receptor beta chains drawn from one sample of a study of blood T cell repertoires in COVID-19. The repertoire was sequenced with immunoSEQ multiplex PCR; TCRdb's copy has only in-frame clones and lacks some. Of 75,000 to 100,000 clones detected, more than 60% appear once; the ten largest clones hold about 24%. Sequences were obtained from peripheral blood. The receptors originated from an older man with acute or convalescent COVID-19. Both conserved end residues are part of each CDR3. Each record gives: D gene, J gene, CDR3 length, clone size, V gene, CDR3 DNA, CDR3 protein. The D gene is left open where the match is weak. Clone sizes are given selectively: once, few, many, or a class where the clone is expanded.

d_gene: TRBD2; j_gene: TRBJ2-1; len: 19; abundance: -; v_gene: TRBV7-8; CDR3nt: TGTGCCAGCACCCCCGGACTAGCGGGAGGGGGGGGGACCTACAATGAGCAGTTCTTC; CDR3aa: CASTPGLAGGGGTYNEQFF
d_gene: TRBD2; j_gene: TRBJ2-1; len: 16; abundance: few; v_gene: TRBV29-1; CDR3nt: TGCAGCGTTGAAAGGGCTAGCGGGATCACCTACAATGAGCAGTTCTTC; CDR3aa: CSVERASGITYNEQFF
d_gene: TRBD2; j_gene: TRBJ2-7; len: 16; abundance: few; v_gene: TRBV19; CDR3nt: TGTGCCAGTAGTCGGTGGTCTAGCGGGAGTCCATACGAGCAGTACTTC; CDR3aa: CASSRWSSGSPYEQYF
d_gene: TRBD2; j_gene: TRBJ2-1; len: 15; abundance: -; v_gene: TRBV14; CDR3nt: TGTGCCAGCAGCCCGAGCGGGAGGGGATACAATGAGCAGTTCTTC; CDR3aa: CASSPSGRGYNEQFF
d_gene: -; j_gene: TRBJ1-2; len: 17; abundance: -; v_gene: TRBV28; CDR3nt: TGTGCCAGCAGCAGGGGAAGGCCGCTAGGGATGGGCTATGGCTACACCTTC; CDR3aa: CASSRGRPLGMGYGYTF
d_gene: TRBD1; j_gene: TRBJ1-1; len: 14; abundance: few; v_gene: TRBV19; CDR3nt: TGTGCCAGTAGTATCTACAGGGGAGAAACTGAAGCTTTCTTT; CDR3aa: CASSIYRGETEAFF
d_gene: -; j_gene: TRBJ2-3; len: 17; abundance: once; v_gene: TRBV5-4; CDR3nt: TGTGCCAGCAGCTTGGCCCTAGAATCGATACACACAGATACGCAGTATTTT; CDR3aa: CASSLALESIHTDTQYF
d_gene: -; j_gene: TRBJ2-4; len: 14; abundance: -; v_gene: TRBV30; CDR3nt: TGTGCCTGGAGTGTACAGGGTTCAAAAAACATTCAGTACTTC; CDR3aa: CAWSVQGSKNIQYF
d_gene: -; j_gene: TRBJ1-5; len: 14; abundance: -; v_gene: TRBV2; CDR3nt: TGTGCCAGCAGAGCGTGGTATAGCAATCAGCCCCAGCATTTT; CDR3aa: CASRAWYSNQPQHF
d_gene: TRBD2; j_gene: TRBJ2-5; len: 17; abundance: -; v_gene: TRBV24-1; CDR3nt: TGTGCCACCAGTGACTCGGGACTAGCGGGGAACGAAGAGACCCAGTACTTC; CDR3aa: CATSDSGLAGNEETQYF
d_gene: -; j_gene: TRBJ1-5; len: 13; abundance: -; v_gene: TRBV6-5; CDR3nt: TGTGCCAGCACCGGGAGGGGGGATCAGCCCCAGCATTTT; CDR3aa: CASTGRGDQPQHF
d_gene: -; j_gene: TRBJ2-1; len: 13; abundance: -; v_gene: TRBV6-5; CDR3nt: TGTGCCAGCAGGGGGGGAGCGTTCTATGAGCAGTTCTTC; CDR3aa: CASRGGAFYEQFF
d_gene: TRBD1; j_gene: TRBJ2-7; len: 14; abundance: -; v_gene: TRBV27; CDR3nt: TGTGCCAGCAGTTTAGACAGGGGTGCCCACGAGCAGTACTTC; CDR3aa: CASSLDRGAHEQYF
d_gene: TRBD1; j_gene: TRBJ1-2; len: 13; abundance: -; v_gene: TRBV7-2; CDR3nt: TGTGCCAGCAGCTTGGGGGACAGGGTTGGCTACACCTTC; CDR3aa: CASSLGDRVGYTF
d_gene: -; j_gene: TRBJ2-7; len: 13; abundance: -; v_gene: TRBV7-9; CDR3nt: TGTGCCAGCAGCTACGGGGTTTACGGAGGGCAGTACTTC; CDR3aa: CASSYGVYGGQYF
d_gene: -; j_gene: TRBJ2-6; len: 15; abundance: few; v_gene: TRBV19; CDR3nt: TGTGCCAGTAGTATGTTGGGGCCTGGGGCCAACGTCCTGACTTTC; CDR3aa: CASSMLGPGANVLTF